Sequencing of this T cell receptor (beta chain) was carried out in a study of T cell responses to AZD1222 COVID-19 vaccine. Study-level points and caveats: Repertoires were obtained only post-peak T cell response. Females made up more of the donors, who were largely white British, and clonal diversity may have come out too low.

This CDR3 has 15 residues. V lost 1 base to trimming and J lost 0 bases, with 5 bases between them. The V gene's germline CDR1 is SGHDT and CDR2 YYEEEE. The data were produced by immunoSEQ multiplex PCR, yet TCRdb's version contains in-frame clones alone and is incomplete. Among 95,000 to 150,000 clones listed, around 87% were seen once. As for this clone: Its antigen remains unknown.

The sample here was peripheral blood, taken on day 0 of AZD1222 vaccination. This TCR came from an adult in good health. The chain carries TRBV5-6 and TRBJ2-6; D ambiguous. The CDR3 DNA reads TGTGCCAGCAGCTTGACGGGCTCTGGGGCCAACGTCCTGACTTTC. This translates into CASSLTGSGANVLTF.